The 21 T cell receptor beta chains below were found in one sample sequenced in a study of OX40 agonist ivuxolimab in advanced cancers. Generated by immunoSEQ multiplex PCR, the TCRdb table keeps only in-frame clones and is missing some. The table shows 84,000 or so clones, with just over 90% occurring only once. This material consisted of CD4+ or CD8+ T cells sorted from blood, taken in a trial of the OX40 agonist ivuxolimab. All receptors derive from an adult with an advanced solid tumor such as melanoma, head and neck, liver or kidney cancer.

This rearrangement joins TRBV19 to TRBJ1-2; 8 bases map to TRBD1. Germline CDR1 is LNHDA and CDR2 is SQIVND (reference sequence). The V gene end was trimmed by 3 bases and the J gene end by 2 bases; junction bases not matched to a gene: 5. The CDR3 runs to 15 residues. This CDR3 reads CASSIPTGENYGYTF. The CDR3 nucleotides read TGTGCCAGTAGTATCCCGACAGGGGAGAACTATGGCTACACCTTC.

The V call is TRBV10-3, the J call TRBJ2-1, with D maybe TRBD2 (6 bases). Trimming removed 3 bases from V and 4 bases from J, with 22 bases in between. This CDR3 is built from 18 residues. Germline CDR1 ENHRY, CDR2 SYGVKD. Here the CDR3 reads CAISEIWGVTTGYNEQFF. In DNA, the CDR3 is TGTGCCATCAGTGAAATTTGGGGGGTTACTACCGGATACAATGAGCAGTTCTTC.

The chain is built from TRBV6-5 and TRBJ2-7, with D possibly being TRBD1 (5 bases). The CDR3 consists of 10 residues. Germline V gives CDR1 MNHEY, CDR2 SVGAGI. V was pared by 9 bases and J by 11 bases, with 14 bases between. In nucleotides, the CDR3 is TGTGCCAGGATCCAGGGTGTAGAGTACTTC. As protein: CARIQGVEYF.

The chain employs TRBV4-1 and TRBJ2-7, with no clear D. The germline CDR1 and CDR2 sequences are MGHRA and YSYEKL. CDR3 size: 14 residues. Trimming cost V 5 bases and J 4 bases, with 15 bases left between them. This CDR3 reads CASSSQIAFYEQYF. The CDR3 DNA is TGCGCCAGCAGCTCGCAGATAGCTTTTTACGAGCAGTACTTC.

The chain uses TRBV11-2 and TRBJ2-1; 8 bases align to TRBD1. Germline V CDR1 and CDR2: SGHAT, FQNNGV. V trimming: 4 bases; J trimming: 9 bases; junction bases outside the gene matches: 17. The CDR3 runs 17 residues. CDR3 bases: TGTGCCAGCAGCTCACAGGGGGTCCGCGGGATTCGAGGTGAGCAGTTCTTC. As protein: CASSSQGVRGIRGEQFF.

The V call is TRBV28, the J call TRBJ2-7; a weak D match, TRBD2 (5 bases). V lost 6 bases to trimming and J lost 5 bases, with 17 bases between them. The CDR3 runs to 14 residues. The germline gives CDR1 MDHEN, CDR2 SYDVKM. CDR3 sequence (DNA): TGTGCCAGCAGGCGGAGTGGGAGTCGTGACGAGCAGTACTTC. Amino acids: CASRRSGSRDEQYF.

The chain links TRBV6-5 to TRBJ2-4; D is unclear. The CDR3 runs to 15 residues. Looked up from germline, CDR1 is MNHEY and CDR2 is SVGAGI. V gave up 0 bases and J gave up 6 bases, with 12 bases separating them. The CDR3 DNA reads as TGTGCCAGCAGTTACTCCCAAGGGCTACGAAACATTCAGTACTTC. It translates to CASSYSQGLRNIQYF.

The gene calls are TRBV5-4 and TRBJ2-1; weak D call: TRBD2 (5 bases). V lost 4 bases, J lost 0 bases, and 17 bases lay in between. The CDR3 loop spans 17 amino acids. Germline V CDR1 and CDR2: SGHNT, YYREEE (reference sequence). The CDR3 reads CASSGPAAGRSYNEQFF. Here the CDR3 DNA reads TGTGCCAGCAGCGGACCAGCGGCAGGACGCTCCTACAATGAGCAGTTCTTC.

J is TRBJ2-1 and V is TRBV30; D remains unclear. The CDR3 spans 13 residues. V lost 5 bases and J lost 7, with 15 bases in between. Germline assignment: CDR1 GTSNPN and CDR2 SVGIG (reference sequence). CDR3: CAWSRANRNEQFF. The CDR3 nucleotides are TGTGCCTGGTCTAGGGCCAACCGTAATGAGCAGTTCTTC.

Only one count was recorded for this clone. The CDR3 DNA follows: TGTGCCAGCAGTATTAGCGGGAGTAGCAATGAGCAGTTCTTC. It codes for CASSISGSSNEQFF. This chain joins TRBV27 and TRBJ2-1, with 9 bases fitting TRBD2. This CDR3 is 14 amino acids long. Germline V gene sequence: CDR1 MNHEY, CDR2 SMNVEV (reference sequence). With 5 bases clipped from V and 6 bases from J, the junction kept 5 bases outside the gene matches.

This clone was observed once. CDR3 sequence: CASSSAGSGRHWANEQFF. The CDR3 DNA reads TGTGCCAGCAGCTCAGCAGGTAGCGGGAGACACTGGGCGAATGAGCAGTTCTTC. This rearrangement joins TRBV7-6 to TRBJ2-1, with 9 bases that match TRBD2. The CDR3 has 18 residues. Germline CDR1 and CDR2: SGHVS and FNYEAQ. V gave up 4 bases and J gave up 7 bases; unmatched junction bases: 17.

The gene calls are TRBV13 and TRBJ2-7; maybe TRBD2 (6 bases). Trimming took off 5 bases at V and 5 bases at J, with 16 bases between the two ends. The CDR3 length is 14 residues. Germline V gives CDR1 PRHDT, CDR2 FYEKMQ (reference sequence). The DNA for the CDR3 is TGTGCCAGCAGCCCGGGAGCGGGCTATAACGAGCAGTACTTC. This sequence encodes CASSPGAGYNEQYF.

The chain has TRBV5-1 and TRBJ2-5; TRBD1 matches at 9 bases. V shed 7 bases and J 4 bases; nucleotides not matched to a gene: 2. Germline V gene lookup returns CDR1 SGHRS and CDR2 YFSETQ. This CDR3 is built from 12 residues. CDR3 DNA sequence: TGCGCCAGCCGACAGGGGGGAGAGACCCAGTACTTC. This gives the protein CASRQGGETQYF.

This chain uses TRBV9 with TRBJ2-1; 12 positions match TRBD2. Trimming removed 3 bases from V and 3 bases from J; junction bases left unmatched: 10. The CDR3 sequence is 18 residues long. Germline loops: CDR1 SGDLS, CDR2 YYNGEE. The CDR3 protein is CASSGYVLAGGLYNEQFF. CDR3 in DNA: TGTGCCAGCAGCGGATACGTTCTAGCGGGAGGGCTCTACAATGAGCAGTTCTTC.

The rearrangement uses TRBV16 and TRBJ1-5; a weak D match, TRBD1 (6 bases). V lost 0 bases, J lost 0 bases, and 12 bases lay in between. The CDR3 is made up of 17 amino acids. From germline, CDR1 is KGHSY and CDR2 FQNENV. The CDR3 DNA is TGTGCCAGCAGCCAATCAGGGGGGGCAAATAGCAATCAGCCCCAGCATTTT. As protein: CASSQSGGANSNQPQHF.

The V call is TRBV9, the J call TRBJ2-3, with D uncertain. Germline values: CDR1 SGDLS, CDR2 YYNGEE. The CDR3 has 11 residues. Deletions cut 8 bases from V and 1 base from J, with 5 bases between. The CDR3 DNA sequence: TGTGCCAGTAAGGGCACAGATACGCAGTATTTT. It yields the protein CASKGTDTQYF.

The chain uses TRBV6-1 and TRBJ2-5; TRBD2 is a possible D gene (5 bases). The CDR3 has 11 amino acids. The germline V gene encodes CDR1 MNHNS and CDR2 SASEGT. V gave up 10 bases and J gave up 4 bases, with 10 bases separating them. The CDR3 DNA is TGTGCCACCCTCCGGGGAGAGACCCAGTACTTC. This encodes CATLRGETQYF.

This chain joins TRBV28 and TRBJ1-2; unclear D gene. The germline CDR1 and CDR2 sequences are MDHEN and SYDVKM. The CDR3 is 12 amino acids. Trimming left V 7 bases short and J 2 bases short, with 8 bases between. In nucleotides, the CDR3 is TGTGCCAGCACGAAGAGGAACTATGGCTACACCTTC. Translating gives CASTKRNYGYTF.

The chain is built from TRBV30 and TRBJ1-5; D is ambiguous. CDR3 length: 13 amino acids. Looked up from germline, CDR1 is GTSNPN and CDR2 is SVGIG (reference sequence). V was pared by 1 base and J by 2 bases, with 6 bases between. Here the CDR3 DNA reads TGTGCCTGGAGTGGTCGGGGCAATCAGCCCCAGCATTTT. This codes for CAWSGRGNQPQHF.

This chain connects TRBV11-2 to TRBJ2-5; a weak D match, TRBD2 (5 bases). Trimming pared 0 bases from V and 5 bases from J, leaving 16 bases between. This CDR3 comprises 16 residues. Germline-derived CDR1 and CDR2 are SGHAT and FQNNGV. The CDR3 is CASSLEEALGRETQYF. CDR3 nucleotide sequence: TGTGCCAGCAGCTTAGAGGAGGCTTTGGGCAGGGAGACCCAGTACTTC.

The chain combines TRBV25-1 with TRBJ2-1; 12 bases match TRBD2. There are 15 residues in the CDR3. The germline V gene has CDR1 MGHDK and CDR2 SYGVNS. V was clipped by 7 bases and J by 7 bases; unmatched bases: 8. CDR3 nucleotide sequence: TGTGCCAGCACCGGGGGACTAGCGGGTGTTAATGAGCAGTTCTTC. Translated, it gives CASTGGLAGVNEQFF. The full variable domain, rest sourced from reference TRBV25-1 and TRBJ2-1, is EADIYQTPRYLVIGTGKKITLECSQTMGHDKMYWYQQDPGMELHLIHYSYGVNSTEKGDLSSESTVSRIRTEHFPLTLESARPSHTSQYLCASTGGLAGVNEQFFGPGTRLTVL.